Presented here are 11 T cell receptor beta chains from one specimen sequenced in a study of cytomegalovirus exposure and HLA in healthy donors. Amplification used 60 Vbeta primers and 13 Jbeta primers. TCRdb's copy holds only in-frame clones and misses some; the assay was immunoSEQ multiplex PCR. The sample carries approximately 40,000 clones, roughly 82% recorded once. Source material: PBMCs. The receptors were sampled from a young woman in good health and CMV-seropositive.

The CDR3 nucleotides read TGTGCCAGCAGCCGGACTAGCGGGAGCTCCTACAATGAGCAGTTCTTC. It codes for CASSRTSGSSYNEQFF. The chain is built from TRBV7-3 and TRBJ2-1; 13 bases align to TRBD2. In germline, CDR1 is SGHTA, CDR2 FQGTGA. After removal of 5 bases from V and 0 bases from J, the junction contained 1 base not matched to a gene. The CDR3 is made up of 16 amino acids.

The chain carries TRBV7-6 and TRBJ2-5; 8 nucleotides agree with TRBD1. The J segment lost 5 bases and the V segment lost 2 bases, leaving 1 base of the junction unmatched. Germline values: CDR1 SGHVS, CDR2 FNYEAQ. The length of the CDR3 is 13 residues. CDR3 loop: CASSLQGAETQYF. CDR3 sequence (DNA): TGTGCCAGCAGCTTACAGGGGGCGGAGACCCAGTACTTC.

The chain joins TRBV11-1 to TRBJ2-2, with 9 bases that match TRBD1. The CDR3 spans 16 residues. Germline CDR1 is SGHAT and CDR2 is FQDESV (reference sequence). With V trimmed by 5 bases and J by 6 bases, 10 bases remained unmatched. The chain's CDR3 is CASSSAGTGTPGELFF. Written as DNA, the CDR3 is TGTGCCAGCAGCAGCGCCGGGACAGGGACGCCCGGGGAGCTGTTTTTT.

V gene TRBV5-1 combines with J gene TRBJ1-1; D is unclear. The V end was cut by 0 bases, the J end by 1 base, with 7 bases between. Germline CDR1 SGHRS, CDR2 YFSETQ. This CDR3 comprises 14 residues. The chain's CDR3 is CASSLGAGNTEAFF. CDR3 nucleotides: TGCGCCAGCAGCTTGGGAGCTGGGAACACTGAAGCTTTCTTT.

Here the CDR3 reads CASSQDRPRGGASRNEQFF. The CDR3 DNA reads TGCGCCAGCAGCCAAGATCGACCCCGCGGGGGGGCTAGTAGGAATGAGCAGTTCTTC. The chain joins TRBV4-3 to TRBJ2-1, with 9 bases identical to TRBD2. V lost 0 bases, J lost 7 bases, and 16 bases stayed unmatched. This CDR3 has 19 amino acids. Per germline, CDR1 LGHNA and CDR2 YSLEER.

The chain carries TRBV4-2 and TRBJ1-4; D might be TRBD1 (5 bases). This CDR3 spans 16 amino acids. V was clipped by 4 bases and J by 7 bases, with 19 bases between them. In germline, CDR1 is LGHNA, CDR2 YNFKEQ. CDR3 DNA: TGTGCCAGCAGCCTGGCCCAGGGATTGTCGACTGAAAAACTGTTTTTT. This codes for CASSLAQGLSTEKLFF.

V gene TRBV7-3 combines with J gene TRBJ2-5; 8 nucleotides match TRBD1. TRBJ2-7 matches the DNA end more closely, so the J call is doubtful. The CDR3 is 13 residues long. Looked up from germline, CDR1 is SGHTA and CDR2 is FQGTGA. CDR3 protein: CASSLGTGLEQYF. The DNA for the CDR3 is TGTGCCAGCAGCTTAGGGACAGGACTCGAGCAGTACTTC.

The genes are TRBV30 and TRBJ2-1; D remains unclear. V was pared by 3 bases and J by 10 bases, with 10 bases between. Germline-derived CDR1 and CDR2 are GTSNPN and SVGIG (reference sequence). The CDR3 is 11 amino acids. DNA of the CDR3: TGTGCCTGGAGGGGCCTGGGCGAGCAGTTCTTC. It is translated as CAWRGLGEQFF. The whole variable domain, filled in from reference TRBV30 and TRBJ2-1, reads SQTIHQWPATLVQPVGSPLSLECTVEGTSNPNLYWYRQAAGRGLQLLFYSVGIGQISSEVPQNLSASRPQDRQFILSSKKLLLSDSGFYLCAWRGLGEQFFGPGTRLTVL.

J is TRBJ2-1 and V is TRBV7-2; 8 nucleotides match TRBD2. CDR1 is SGHTA, CDR2 FQGNSA, per germline. Losses at the gene ends were 2 bases for V and 6 bases for J; bases not matched to a gene: 3. The CDR3 runs 14 residues. The DNA of the CDR3 is TGTGCCAGCAGCTTATCCCTAGCGGGCAATGAGCAGTTCTTC. It is translated as CASSLSLAGNEQFF.

This chain connects TRBV12-5 to TRBJ1-4; D unclear. V was trimmed by 0 bases and J by 7 bases, leaving 15 bases between them. CDR3 length: 16 residues. Germline V CDR1 and CDR2: LGHNT, FRNRAP. This CDR3 is CASGLVGGLYGEKLFF. CDR3 DNA: TGTGCTAGTGGTTTGGTTGGAGGGCTTTATGGTGAAAAACTGTTTTTT.

This chain connects TRBV19 to TRBJ1-1; no clear D. The CDR3 length is 13 residues. Deletions cut 7 bases from V and 1 base from J, with 10 bases between. From germline, CDR1 is LNHDA and CDR2 SQIVND (reference sequence). The CDR3 coding sequence is TGTGCCAGTAAGGCGGGCTCGAACACTGAAGCTTTCTTT. Amino acid sequence: CASKAGSNTEAFF.